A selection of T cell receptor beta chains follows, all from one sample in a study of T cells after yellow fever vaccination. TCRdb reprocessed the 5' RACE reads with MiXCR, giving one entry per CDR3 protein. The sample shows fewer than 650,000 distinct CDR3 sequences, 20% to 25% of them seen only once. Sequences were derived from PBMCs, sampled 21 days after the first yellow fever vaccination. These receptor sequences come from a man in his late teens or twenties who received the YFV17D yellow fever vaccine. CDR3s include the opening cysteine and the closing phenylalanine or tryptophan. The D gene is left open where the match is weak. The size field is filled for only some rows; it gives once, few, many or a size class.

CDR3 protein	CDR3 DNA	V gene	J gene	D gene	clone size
CASSRGGGTYGYTF	TGTGCCAGCAGTCGGGGGGGGGGAACATATGGCTACACCTTC	TRBV12-3/TRBV12-4	TRBJ1-2	.	few
CASSFPGTGELFF	TGTGCCAGCAGTTTCCCTGGGACCGGGGAGCTGTTTTTT	TRBV12-3/TRBV12-4	TRBJ2-2	.	few
CASSRTSRATDTQYF	TGTGCCAGCAGCCGCACGAGTCGGGCCACAGATACGCAGTATTTT	TRBV5-4	TRBJ2-3	.	few
CASSYSRHAFF	TGTGCCAGCAGTTACAGCAGGCACGCTTTCTTT	TRBV6-2/TRBV6-3	TRBJ1-1	.	.
CASSHRQGLNTEAFF	TGCGCCAGCAGCCATCGACAGGGACTGAACACTGAAGCTTTCTTT	TRBV4-1	TRBJ1-1	TRBD1	few
CASSYSAGTGGNEQYF	TGTGCCAGCAGTTACTCTGCCGGGACAGGGGGCAACGAGCAGTACTTC	TRBV6-5	TRBJ2-7	TRBD1	few
CSVDIAKEPDTQYF	TGCAGCGTTGATATTGCTAAAGAACCAGATACGCAGTATTTT	TRBV29-1	TRBJ2-3	.	.
CATSVGPTYGYTF	TGTGCCACCAGTGTGGGGCCAACCTATGGCTACACCTTC	TRBV24-1	TRBJ1-2	.	few
CASSEDRVWHEQFF	TGCGCCAGCAGTGAGGACAGGGTTTGGCATGAGCAGTTCTTC	TRBV10-1	TRBJ2-1	TRBD1	.
CSATPPQRGGETQYF	TGCAGTGCTACGCCCCCCCAGCGGGGGGGAGAGACCCAGTACTTC	TRBV20-1	TRBJ2-5	TRBD2	.
CASSLWGDEKDTQYF	TGCGCCAGCAGCTTGTGGGGGGATGAAAAAGATACGCAGTATTTT	TRBV5-1	TRBJ2-3	.	few
CASSLRVGGSGTEAFF	TGTGCCAGCAGCTTACGTGTGGGGGGGTCGGGCACTGAAGCTTTCTTT	TRBV7-2	TRBJ1-1	.	few
CASSPWGTLAGTQYF	TGTGCCAGCAGCCCCTGGGGTACGCTGGCAGGGACCCAGTACTTC	TRBV5-6	TRBJ2-5	.	few
CASSRDENTEAFF	TGTGCCAGCAGTAGGGACGAGAACACTGAAGCTTTCTTT	TRBV7-8	TRBJ1-1	.	.
CASSLGPLTSGPNEQFF	TGTGCCAGCAGCCTCGGACCCTTGACTAGCGGCCCTAATGAGCAGTTCTTC	TRBV4-2	TRBJ2-1	TRBD2	.
CSTFSERGALGKQFF	TGCAGTACCTTCTCCGAGCGGGGAGCCCTGGGGAAGCAGTTCTTC	TRBV20-1	TRBJ2-1	TRBD2	few